This TCR beta chain was obtained from a study of beta chain features in type 1 diabetes. At the level of the study: Some 110 million sorted cells were examined across all samples. Whole-study results and caveats: When VDJ junctions were examined, type 1 diabetes patients showed fewer insertions and more deletions.

Expressed TCRB transcripts were sequenced because the entire RNA isolate underwent reverse transcription. TCRdb's table, derived via immunoSEQ multiplex PCR, lists solely in-frame clones and lacks some. The table includes hundreds of thousands of clones, over 25% detected once. A word on this clone: Its antigen is currently unknown.

Donors underwent one heparinised blood draw, 90 to 150 mL on average. Trimming removed 5 bases from V and 0 bases from J; junction bases left unmatched: 7. The CDR3 is made up of 16 amino acids. Germline assignment: CDR1 SGHNT and CDR2 YYREEE (reference sequence). The sequenced material came from naive CD4+ T cells from blood. This chain uses TRBV5-4 with TRBJ2-1; 8 bases match TRBD1. This clonotype was sampled from a man aged 18 to 35 in good health. The CDR3 region is CASRSGGHGSYNEQFF. In DNA form, the CDR3 reads TGTGCCAGCAGATCAGGGGGCCACGGCTCCTACAATGAGCAGTTCTTC. Looking up the rest from reference TRBV5-4 and TRBJ2-1 gives the full variable domain: ETGVTQSPTHLIKTRGQQVTLRCSSQSGHNTVSWYQQALGQGPQFIFQYYREEENGRGNFPPRFSGLQFPNYSSELNVNALELDDSALYLCASRSGGHGSYNEQFFGPGTRLTVL.